This TCR beta chain was captured by sequencing in a study of graft-versus-host responses after intestinal transplantation. At the level of the study: Grafts that recipients had were multivisceral, liver-intestinal, or isolated intestinal transplants.

In the case of this clone: What it binds is not known.

This CDR3 comprises 16 residues. CDR1 is SGHAT, CDR2 FQNNGV, per germline. Germline trimming cut 5 bases from V and 2 bases from J; bases unmatched to any gene: 9. This table comes from immunoSEQ multiplex PCR, and its TCRdb copy is limited to in-frame clones, with some not included. The sample yields 50,000 to 75,000 clones, around 92% seen once. V is TRBV11-2 and J is TRBJ2-3, with 8 bases aligning to TRBD2. The receptor comes from a human donor who was the organ donor for an intestinal transplant. The source material was unstimulated CD4+ T cells sorted from spleen or lymph node cells, sampled before transplant. CDR3 sequence: CASSLTGGVVTDTQYF. In DNA, the CDR3 is TGTGCCAGCAGCCTGACCGGGGGGGTGGTCACAGATACGCAGTATTTT.